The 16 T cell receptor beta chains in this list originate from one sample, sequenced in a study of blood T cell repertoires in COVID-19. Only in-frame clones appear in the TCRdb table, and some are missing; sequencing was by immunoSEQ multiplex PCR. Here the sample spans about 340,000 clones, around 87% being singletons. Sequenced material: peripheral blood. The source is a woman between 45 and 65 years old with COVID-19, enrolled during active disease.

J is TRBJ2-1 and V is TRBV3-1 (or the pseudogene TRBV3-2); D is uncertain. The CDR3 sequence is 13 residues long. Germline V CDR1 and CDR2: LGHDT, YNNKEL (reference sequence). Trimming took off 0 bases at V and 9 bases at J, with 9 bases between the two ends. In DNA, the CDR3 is TGTGCCAGCAGCCAAGAGGCGACTGCTGAGCAGTTCTTC. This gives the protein CASSQEATAEQFF.

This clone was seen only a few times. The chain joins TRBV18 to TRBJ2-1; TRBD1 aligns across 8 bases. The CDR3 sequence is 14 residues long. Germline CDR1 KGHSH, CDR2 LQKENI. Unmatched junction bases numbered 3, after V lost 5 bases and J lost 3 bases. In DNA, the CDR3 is TGTGCCAGCTCAGGGGGACAGGACTACAATGAGCAGTTCTTC. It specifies CASSGGQDYNEQFF. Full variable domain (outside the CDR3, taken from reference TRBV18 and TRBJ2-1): NAGVMQNPRHLVRRRGQEARLRCSPMKGHSHVYWYRQLPEEGLKFMVYLQKENIIDESGMPKERFSAEFPKEGPSILRIQQVVRGDSAAYFCASSGGQDYNEQFFGPGTRLTVL.

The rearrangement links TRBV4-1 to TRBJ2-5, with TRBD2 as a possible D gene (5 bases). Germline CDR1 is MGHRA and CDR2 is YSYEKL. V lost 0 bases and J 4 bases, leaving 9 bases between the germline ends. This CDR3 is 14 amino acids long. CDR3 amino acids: CASSQDSGIETQYF. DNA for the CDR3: TGCGCCAGCAGCCAAGATTCGGGGATAGAGACCCAGTACTTC.

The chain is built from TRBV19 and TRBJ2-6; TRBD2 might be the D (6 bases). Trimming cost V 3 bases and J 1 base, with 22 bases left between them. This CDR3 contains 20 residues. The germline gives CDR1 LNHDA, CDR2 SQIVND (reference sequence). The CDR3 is CASSISGTLRPYSGANVLTF. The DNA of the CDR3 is TGTGCCAGTAGTATTTCCGGGACTCTTCGCCCCTATTCTGGGGCCAACGTCCTGACTTTC.

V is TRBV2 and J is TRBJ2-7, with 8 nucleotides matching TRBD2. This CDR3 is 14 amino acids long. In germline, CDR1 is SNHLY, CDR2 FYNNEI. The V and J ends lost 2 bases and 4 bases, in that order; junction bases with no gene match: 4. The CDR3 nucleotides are TGTGCCAGCAGTGAATCCAGCGGGAGTTACGAGCAGTACTTC. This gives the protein CASSESSGSYEQYF.

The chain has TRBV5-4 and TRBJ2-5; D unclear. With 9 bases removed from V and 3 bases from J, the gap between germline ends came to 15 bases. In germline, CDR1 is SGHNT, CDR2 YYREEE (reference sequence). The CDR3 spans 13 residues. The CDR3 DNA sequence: TGTGCCATACACGCGGAGTCCGAAGAGACCCAGTACTTC. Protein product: CAIHAESEETQYF.

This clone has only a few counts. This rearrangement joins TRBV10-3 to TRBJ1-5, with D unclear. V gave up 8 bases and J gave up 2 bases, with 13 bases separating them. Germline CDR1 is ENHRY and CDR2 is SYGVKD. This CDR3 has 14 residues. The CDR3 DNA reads TGTGCCATCGGAGGCGGAAACGGCAATCAGCCCCAGCATTTT. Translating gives CAIGGGNGNQPQHF.

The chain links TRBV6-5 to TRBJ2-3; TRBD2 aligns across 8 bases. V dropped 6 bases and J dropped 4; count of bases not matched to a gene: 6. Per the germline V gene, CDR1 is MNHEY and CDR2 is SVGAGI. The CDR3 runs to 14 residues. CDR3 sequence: CASSLGLVSDTQYF. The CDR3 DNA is TGTGCCAGCAGCCTGGGACTAGTCTCAGATACGCAGTATTTT.

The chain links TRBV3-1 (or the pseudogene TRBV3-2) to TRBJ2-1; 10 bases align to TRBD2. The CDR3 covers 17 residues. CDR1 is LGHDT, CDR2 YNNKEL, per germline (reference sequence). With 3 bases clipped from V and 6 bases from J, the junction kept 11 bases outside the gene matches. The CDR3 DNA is TGTGCCAGCAGCCAGACGTTTACTAGCGGGATTCGCAATGAGCAGTTCTTC. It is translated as CASSQTFTSGIRNEQFF.

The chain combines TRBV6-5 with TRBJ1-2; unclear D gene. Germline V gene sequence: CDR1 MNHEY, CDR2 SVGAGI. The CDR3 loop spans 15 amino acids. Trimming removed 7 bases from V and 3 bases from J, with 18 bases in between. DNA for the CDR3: TGTGCCAGCATTACGGACTGGGAAAAGGACTATGGCTACACCTTC. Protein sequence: CASITDWEKDYGYTF.

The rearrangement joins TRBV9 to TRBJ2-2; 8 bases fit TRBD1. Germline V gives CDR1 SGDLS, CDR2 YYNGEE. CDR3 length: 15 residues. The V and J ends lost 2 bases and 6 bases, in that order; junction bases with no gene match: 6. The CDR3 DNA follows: TGTGCCAGCAGCGTGGCCAGGGGGCGCCCCGGGGAGCTGTTTTTT. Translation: CASSVARGRPGELFF.

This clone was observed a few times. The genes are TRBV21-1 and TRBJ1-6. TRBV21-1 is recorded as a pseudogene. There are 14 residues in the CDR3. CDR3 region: CAAMGSSYNSPLHF. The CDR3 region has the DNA TGTGCCGCAATGGGGAGCTCCTATAATTCACCCCTCCACTTT.

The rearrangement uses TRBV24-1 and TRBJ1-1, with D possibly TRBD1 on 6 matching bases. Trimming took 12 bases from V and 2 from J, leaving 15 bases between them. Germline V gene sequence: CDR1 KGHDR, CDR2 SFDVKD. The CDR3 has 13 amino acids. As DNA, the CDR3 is TGTGCCTCTGCTACAGGGAGAAACACTGAAGCTTTCTTT. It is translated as CASATGRNTEAFF.

CDR3 sequence reads: CAIRLGVDNEQFF. DNA of the CDR3: TGTGCCATCAGGCTAGGTGTCGACAATGAGCAGTTCTTC. The chain has TRBV10-3 and TRBJ2-1; D gene uncertain. The CDR3 is made up of 13 amino acids. Germline V gives CDR1 ENHRY, CDR2 SYGVKD. The V and J ends lost 6 bases and 5 bases respectively, with 11 bases between them.

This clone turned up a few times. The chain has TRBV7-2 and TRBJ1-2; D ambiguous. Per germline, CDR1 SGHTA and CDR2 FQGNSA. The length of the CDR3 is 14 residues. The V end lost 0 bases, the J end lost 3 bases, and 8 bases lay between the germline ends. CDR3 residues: CASSLAVQYYGYTF. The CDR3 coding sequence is TGTGCCAGCAGCTTAGCCGTTCAGTACTATGGCTACACCTTC.

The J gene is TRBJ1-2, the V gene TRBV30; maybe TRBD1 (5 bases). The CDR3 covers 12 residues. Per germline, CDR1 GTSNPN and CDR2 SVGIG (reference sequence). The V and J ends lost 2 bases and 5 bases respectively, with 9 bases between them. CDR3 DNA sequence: TGTGCCTGGAGTAGTTCAGGGTATGGCTACACCTTC. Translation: CAWSSSGYGYTF.